The source of this TCR beta chain is a study of neoadjuvant anti-PD-1 for oral cavity cancer. This clone has a handful of counts. Sequenced by immunoSEQ multiplex PCR; TCRdb stores in-frame clones only, minus some. Found here are more than 12,000 clones, 55% to 85% of them singletons; the top ten hold less than 3%. Germline V gene sequence: CDR1 SGHTA, CDR2 FQGTGA. The CDR3 is 13 amino acids. Source: PBMCs, taken before nivolumab (anti-PD-1) treatment. V gene TRBV7-3 combines with J gene TRBJ2-3, with TRBD2 matching over 8 bases. The receptor was derived from a person between 40 and 80 years old with oral cavity squamous cell carcinoma. CDR3 DNA: TGTGCAAGCGGGAGTGGAAGAACAGATACGCAGTATTTT. Protein: CASGSGRTDTQYF.